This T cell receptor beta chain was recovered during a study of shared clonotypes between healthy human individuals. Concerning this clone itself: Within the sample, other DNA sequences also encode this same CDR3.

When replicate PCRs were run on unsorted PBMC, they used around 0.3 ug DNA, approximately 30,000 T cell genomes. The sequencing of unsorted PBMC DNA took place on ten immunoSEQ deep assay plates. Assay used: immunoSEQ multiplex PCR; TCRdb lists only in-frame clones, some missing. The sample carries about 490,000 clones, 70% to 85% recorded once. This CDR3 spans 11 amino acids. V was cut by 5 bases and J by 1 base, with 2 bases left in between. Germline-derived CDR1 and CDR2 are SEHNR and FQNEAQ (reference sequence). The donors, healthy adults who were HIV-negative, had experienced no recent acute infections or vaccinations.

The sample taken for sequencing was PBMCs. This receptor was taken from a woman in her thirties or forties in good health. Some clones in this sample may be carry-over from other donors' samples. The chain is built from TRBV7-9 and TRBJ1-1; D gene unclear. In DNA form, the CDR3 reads TGTGCCAGCAGCCGGAACACTGAAGCTTTCTTT. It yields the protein CASSRNTEAFF.